Following are 27 T cell receptor beta chains from one sample sequenced in a study of blood T cell repertoires in COVID-19. Here immunoSEQ multiplex PCR was the method, and the copy in TCRdb shows in-frame clones only, minus some. This table holds 210,000 or so clones, 70% to 80% found once. The sample comprised peripheral blood. These receptors originate from a man aged 50 to 59 who had recovered from COVID-19.

The rearrangement uses TRBV30 and TRBJ1-5; 8 nucleotides line up with TRBD1. The germline CDR1 and CDR2 sequences are GTSNPN and SVGIG (reference sequence). The CDR3 spans 15 residues. Trimming took 3 bases from V and 5 from J; bases not matched to a gene: 9. The CDR3 DNA is TGTGCCTGGAGCGCGACAGGGGCCTCCCATCAGCCCCAGCATTTT. It specifies CAWSATGASHQPQHF.

This chain uses TRBV18 with TRBJ2-7; 9 positions agree with TRBD2. Trimming took 2 bases from V and 7 from J; bases not matched to a gene: 12. The CDR3 extends over 16 amino acids. Germline CDR1 reads KGHSH; CDR2 reads LQKENI. CDR3 coding DNA: TGTGCCAGCTCACCATCCCAACTAGCGGGCCTGCTAGAGCAGTACTTC. Translated, it gives CASSPSQLAGLLEQYF.

This chain joins TRBV27 and TRBJ1-3; D is ambiguous. V lost 6 bases and J lost 0, with 15 bases in between. The germline gives CDR1 MNHEY, CDR2 SMNVEV (reference sequence). The CDR3 totals 16 residues. In DNA, the CDR3 is TGTGCCAGCAGCGTATCGGCCAGCGCCTCTGGAAACACCATATATTTT. This encodes CASSVSASASGNTIYF.

This clone showed up just a few times. The rearrangement uses TRBV9 and TRBJ2-3; TRBD2 matches at 11 bases. This CDR3 comprises 16 residues. V dropped 3 bases and J dropped 4; count of bases not matched to a gene: 7. Germline loops: CDR1 SGDLS, CDR2 YYNGEE. The DNA of the CDR3 is TGTGCCAGCAGCGCTTCGACTAGCGGGAAAGCAGATACGCAGTATTTT. This codes for CASSASTSGKADTQYF.

In this sample, this clone turned up a few times. This chain joins TRBV5-1 and TRBJ2-7, with a weak D call TRBD2 (5 bases). Germline V gene sequence: CDR1 SGHRS, CDR2 YFSETQ. This CDR3 is 14 amino acids long. V was trimmed by 0 bases and J by 1 base, leaving 8 bases between them. CDR3 amino acids: CASSLGLPSYEQYF. The CDR3 DNA reads as TGCGCCAGCAGCTTGGGACTACCATCCTACGAGCAGTACTTC.

V gene TRBV28 combines with J gene TRBJ2-1; D gene ambiguous. The CDR3 consists of 11 residues. Per germline, CDR1 MDHEN and CDR2 SYDVKM. The ends were cut back, 5 bases at V and 15 bases at J, with 14 bases in the middle. CDR3 residues: CASSGWRLPFF. For the CDR3, the DNA is TGTGCCAGCAGTGGATGGAGATTGCCGTTCTTC.

The V and J genes are TRBV9 and TRBJ2-7; D call uncertain. With 0 bases removed from V and 2 bases from J, the gap between germline ends came to 6 bases. CDR3 length: 13 residues. The germline gives CDR1 SGDLS, CDR2 YYNGEE. The CDR3 sequence: CASSVDETYEQYF. In DNA form, the CDR3 reads TGTGCCAGCAGCGTAGATGAGACCTACGAGCAGTACTTC.

This clone was observed many times. J is TRBJ2-7 and V is TRBV12-3 or TRBV12-4; D call uncertain. The length of the CDR3 is 13 residues. Trimming left V 3 bases short and J 3 bases short, with 9 bases between. The CDR3 DNA reads TGTGCCAGCAGTTTCGACCTAGGCTACGAGCAGTACTTC. It codes for CASSFDLGYEQYF.

The chain recombines TRBV7-9 with TRBJ2-6; 10 positions agree with TRBD2. J gave up 0 bases and V 6 bases, and 11 bases lay outside the gene matches. The CDR3 spans 19 residues. CDR1 SEHNR and CDR2 FQNEAQ come from the germline V gene (reference sequence). This CDR3 reads CASRPKTSGLSSGANVLTF. CDR3 coding DNA: TGTGCCAGCAGACCAAAGACTAGCGGGCTCAGCTCTGGGGCCAACGTCCTGACTTTC.

The chain is built from TRBV5-1 and TRBJ1-1, with D hard to call. The CDR3 is 15 amino acids. V lost 6 bases, J lost 0 bases, and 15 bases lay in between. The germline V gene has CDR1 SGHRS and CDR2 YFSETQ. CDR3 loop: CASTPSVAVNTEAFF. DNA of the CDR3: TGCGCCAGCACCCCTTCAGTCGCGGTGAACACTGAAGCTTTCTTT.

The V and J genes are TRBV12-3 or TRBV12-4 and TRBJ2-1; possibly TRBD2 for D (6 bases). The germline V and J ends were trimmed by 5 bases and 4 bases, with 9 bases remaining between them. The CDR3 totals 13 residues. CDR3 DNA sequence: TGTGCCAGCAGTCCCGGGAGATACAATGAGCAGTTCTTC. Translating gives CASSPGRYNEQFF.

The chain has TRBV28 and TRBJ2-7, with 7 bases identical to TRBD1. CDR3 length: 15 amino acids. After removal of 5 bases from V and 0 bases from J, the junction contained 7 bases not matched to a gene. Germline V gene data show CDR1 as MDHEN and CDR2 as SYDVKM. CDR3 sequence (DNA): TGTGCCAGCAGTCCCGGGACAGTGAGCTCCTACGAGCAGTACTTC. Residues: CASSPGTVSSYEQYF.

J is TRBJ1-6 and V is TRBV7-9, with a tentative D call TRBD1 (6 bases). V lost 5 bases to trimming and J lost 5 bases, with 7 bases between them. The CDR3 contains 13 residues. Germline V gene sequence: CDR1 SEHNR, CDR2 FQNEAQ (reference sequence). CDR3 sequence (DNA): TGTGCCAGCAGCCGGACAGATAATTCACCCCTCCACTTT. Its translation: CASSRTDNSPLHF. The whole variable domain, filled in from reference TRBV7-9 and TRBJ1-6, reads DTGVSQNPRHKITKRGQNVTFRCDPISEHNRLYWYRQTLGQGPEFLTYFQNEAQLEKSRLLSDRFSAERPKGSFSTLEIQRTEQGDSAMYLCASSRTDNSPLHFGNGTRLTVT.

The V gene is TRBV28, the J gene TRBJ2-7, with TRBD1 identical over 9 bases. The trim removed 3 bases at V and 4 bases at J, leaving 16 bases unmatched. Germline assignment: CDR1 MDHEN and CDR2 SYDVKM. This CDR3 region has 18 residues. The CDR3 region has the DNA TGTGCCAGCAGTTTCGGAGGGGTTCCCGGGACAGGGCAATACGAGCAGTACTTC. Protein product: CASSFGGVPGTGQYEQYF. Full variable domain (missing parts from reference TRBV28 and TRBJ2-7): DVKVTQSSRYLVKRTGEKVFLECVQDMDHENMFWYRQDPGLGLRLIYFSYDVKMKEKGDIPEGYSVSREKKERFSLILESASTNQTSMYLCASSFGGVPGTGQYEQYFGPGTRLTVT.

The gene calls are TRBV3-1 (or the pseudogene TRBV3-2) and TRBJ2-2; 7 nucleotides match TRBD1. Germline CDR1 is LGHDT and CDR2 is YNNKEL (reference sequence). The CDR3 consists of 14 residues. Unmatched junction bases numbered 2, after V lost 6 bases and J lost 1 base. The CDR3 sequence is CASRQGMNTGELFF. CDR3 nucleotide sequence: TGTGCCAGCAGACAGGGGATGAACACCGGGGAGCTGTTTTTT.

This clone was picked up a small number of times. The gene calls are TRBV6-5 and TRBJ2-7; 8 bases align to TRBD1. The V gene end was trimmed by 6 bases and the J gene end by 6 bases; junction bases not matched to a gene: 4. The germline gives CDR1 MNHEY, CDR2 SVGAGI. The CDR3 extends over 12 amino acids. The CDR3 DNA follows: TGTGCCAGCAGGTACGACAGGGGCGAGCAGTACTTC. Its protein product is CASRYDRGEQYF.

The chain combines TRBV5-1 with TRBJ1-5; TRBD1 is a possible D gene (5 bases). This CDR3 spans 16 amino acids. CDR1 is SGHRS and CDR2 is YFSETQ in the germline V gene. Trimming removed 1 base from V and 1 base from J, with 12 bases in between. The CDR3 protein is CASSLNPGVSNQPQHF. CDR3 in DNA: TGCGCCAGCAGCTTGAATCCGGGGGTGAGCAATCAGCCCCAGCATTTT.

The chain has TRBV25-1 and TRBJ2-7; D possibly corresponds to TRBD2 (5 bases). The CDR3 is 14 amino acids. The V end was cut by 1 base, the J end by 6 bases, with 13 bases between. Per germline, CDR1 MGHDK and CDR2 SYGVNS. The CDR3, as DNA: TGTGCCAGCAGTGAATGGACTGCAGGCCGCGAGCAGTACTTC. It codes for CASSEWTAGREQYF.

The table lists this clone with a few counts. The chain combines TRBV11-2 with TRBJ2-1; TRBD2 aligns across 11 bases. CDR1 and CDR2 (germline): SGHAT, FQNNGV. This CDR3 contains 15 residues. Trimming at V came to 5 bases and at J to 9 bases, leaving 9 bases not matched to a gene. CDR3 coding DNA: TGTGCCAGCAGCCTTAGCGGGAGGGAGTCGGGTGAGCAGTTCTTC. Protein sequence: CASSLSGRESGEQFF.

The sample holds many counts of this clone. The chain joins TRBV10-2 to TRBJ1-1, with D possibly matching TRBD1 (6 bases). Trimming removed 8 bases at V and 0 bases at J, with 10 bases between. The germline gives CDR1 WSHSY, CDR2 SAAADI. This CDR3 is 13 amino acids long. The CDR3 loop reads CASGDILNTEAFF. The CDR3 DNA reads as TGCGCCAGCGGGGACATACTGAACACTGAAGCTTTCTTT.

The chain recombines TRBV5-1 with TRBJ2-7; TRBD2 matches 10 bases. The germline V gene has CDR1 SGHRS and CDR2 YFSETQ. The J segment lost 0 bases and the V segment lost 2 bases, leaving 5 bases of the junction unmatched. This CDR3 is built from 16 residues. The CDR3 DNA sequence: TGCGCCAGCAGCTTACTAGCGGGAATAGCCTCCTACGAGCAGTACTTC. Translated, it gives CASSLLAGIASYEQYF.

The chain is built from TRBV7-2 and TRBJ2-1, with 9 positions matching TRBD2. Germline CDR1 and CDR2: SGHTA and FQGNSA. The CDR3 spans 15 residues. J gave up 8 bases and V 5 bases, and 10 bases lay outside the gene matches. Here the CDR3 DNA reads TGTGCCAGCAGCCCGTTGGGACTAGCATCATATGAGCAGTTCTTC. The encoded protein is CASSPLGLASYEQFF.

This clone is a singleton in its sample. The V and J genes are TRBV7-2 and TRBJ1-5; 8 bases line up with TRBD1. The V segment lost 1 base and the J segment 5 bases; nucleotides outside the gene matches: 4. The CDR3 loop spans 15 amino acids. Germline V CDR1 and CDR2: SGHTA, FQGNSA. The DNA for the CDR3 is TGTGCCAGCAGCTTAGACAGGGGGAAGGATCAGCCCCAGCATTTT. Residues: CASSLDRGKDQPQHF.

The chain employs TRBV27 and TRBJ2-3, with D tentatively TRBD2 (5 bases). In germline, CDR1 is MNHEY, CDR2 SMNVEV (reference sequence). CDR3 length equals 14 residues. With 5 bases removed from V and 1 base from J, the gap between germline ends came to 10 bases. CDR3 DNA: TGTGCCAGCAGTGAGCGGACTCGCACAGATACGCAGTATTTT. Amino acid sequence: CASSERTRTDTQYF.

The chain links TRBV28 to TRBJ2-5; no definite D call. Germline CDR1 reads MDHEN; CDR2 reads SYDVKM. The CDR3 runs to 13 residues. Trimming stripped 5 bases from V and 5 bases from J, with 12 bases between. The CDR3 is CASSKGAMETQYF. The CDR3 DNA reads TGTGCCAGCAGTAAAGGAGCGATGGAGACCCAGTACTTC. The full variable domain, its missing parts supplied by reference TRBV28 and TRBJ2-5, is DVKVTQSSRYLVKRTGEKVFLECVQDMDHENMFWYRQDPGLGLRLIYFSYDVKMKEKGDIPEGYSVSREKKERFSLILESASTNQTSMYLCASSKGAMETQYFGPGTRLLVL.

This chain's CDR3 is CASSQDPGDSEKLFF. Written as DNA, the CDR3 is TGCGCCAGCAGCCAAGATCCGGGGGATAGTGAAAAACTGTTTTTT. This chain joins TRBV4-3 and TRBJ1-4, with a tentative D call TRBD1 (5 bases). The CDR3 extends over 15 amino acids. Germline CDR1 is LGHNA and CDR2 is YSLEER. V shed 0 bases and J shed 7 bases, with 12 bases lying between them.

The rearrangement joins TRBV19 to TRBJ2-3; 10 positions agree with TRBD2. CDR3 size: 16 residues. V lost 11 bases to trimming and J lost 2 bases; unmatched junction nucleotides: 13. The V gene's germline CDR1 is LNHDA and CDR2 SQIVND (reference sequence). CDR3 coding DNA: TGTGCCTCCCCCCCACTAGCGGGGAAATTCACAGATACGCAGTATTTT. As protein: CASPPLAGKFTDTQYF.